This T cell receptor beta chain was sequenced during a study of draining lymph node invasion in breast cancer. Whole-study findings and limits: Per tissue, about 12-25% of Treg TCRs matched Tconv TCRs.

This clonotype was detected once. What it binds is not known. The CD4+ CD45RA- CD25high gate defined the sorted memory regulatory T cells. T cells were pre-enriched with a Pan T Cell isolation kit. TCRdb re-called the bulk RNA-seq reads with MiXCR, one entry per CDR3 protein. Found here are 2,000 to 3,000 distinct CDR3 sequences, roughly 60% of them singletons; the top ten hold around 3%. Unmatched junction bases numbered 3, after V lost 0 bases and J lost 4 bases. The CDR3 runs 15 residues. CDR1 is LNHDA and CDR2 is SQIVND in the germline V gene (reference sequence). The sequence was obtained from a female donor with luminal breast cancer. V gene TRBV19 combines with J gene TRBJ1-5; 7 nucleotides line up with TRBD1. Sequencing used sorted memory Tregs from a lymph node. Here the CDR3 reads CASSIDAGGNQPQHF. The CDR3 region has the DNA TGTGCCAGTAGTATAGATGCAGGGGGTAATCAGCCCCAGCATTTT.